The clone carrying this T cell receptor (beta chain) was recorded a few times. Its cognate antigen is unknown. The sample comes from a study of T-cell reconstitution after alpha-beta-depleted transplantation in children. With 3 bases removed from V and 7 bases from J, the gap between germline ends came to 7 bases. The CDR3 contains 12 residues. The library targeted TCRbeta and was prepared with unique molecular identifiers. MiXCR, run by TCRdb on the PCR reads, gives a single entry per CDR3 protein. Of 610,000 or so distinct CDR3 sequences in the sample, roughly a quarter were seen once. Study results and limitations: Diversity of TCRbeta at day 60 was high in some patients, arising from surviving recipient T cells and thymic progenitors. At one year after transplant, newly produced T cells mostly accounted for T-cell counts and diversity. After transplant, at about two months, alpha-beta T cells were reportedly derived from several hundred expanded graft clones.

The rearrangement links TRBV12-3 or TRBV12-4 to TRBJ1-5; D ambiguous. The clonotype originates from a boy younger than two with Wiskott-Aldrich syndrome, due to receive a stem cell transplant. The input for sequencing was PBMCs, taken before TCRalphabeta/CD19-depleted stem cell transplant. The CDR3, as DNA: TGTGCCAGCAGTTTTCCCCAACAGCCCCAGCATTTT. Its translation is CASSFPQQPQHF.